Below, one T cell receptor beta chain is given with its context. There is no known antigen for this receptor. Base-call qualities are not available, and no considerably larger clone is one nucleotide away. To be eligible, patients had to be adults with ileal or ileocolonic Crohn's disease and an indication for ileocolonic resection. Whole ileal mucosal biopsies were kept frozen at -80 degrees C prior to DNA extraction. Genomic DNA was isolated from frozen whole biopsies using a TRizol-based method, and the DNA was quantified with a NanoDrop 2000 spectrophotometer. Five hundred nanograms of biopsy DNA per sample were submitted for commercial TCRB immunosequencing. Adaptive Biotechnology amplified the CDR3 regions from genomic DNA with a two-step multiplex PCR designed to control amplification bias. The first PCR used primers for every V and J gene segment; the second PCR added barcodes and Illumina adapters. An Illumina instrument was used to sequence the CDR3 libraries. The paper's data handling went like this. Vendor-provided pipelines were combined with custom analysis of raw data in R/Bioconductor under R version 3.3.0. Clonality, which ranges from 0 to 1, was calculated as the inverse of the normalised Shannon entropy across all productive clones. High-frequency clones were defined as the share of the repertoire taken up by the top 100 clones, keeping only clones that passed a 95% confidence test. The Simpson index measured repertoire diversity, and the Morisita-Horn index measured overlap between samples. As stored in TCRdb, this immuneACCESS dataset retains in-frame rearrangements with V and J assigned. A fraction of the clones does not appear; measured against another copy, unresolved V genes explain less than half of the discrepancy, and the remainder lacks a known reason. D and trimming come from the DNA, and the V and J calls and clone size come from that table. This sample lists some 4,200 clones; roughly 71% were detected once. The top ten hold about 16% of the sample.

This sample is drawn from a study of T cell repertoires in ileal Crohn's disease (dated by TCRdb to 2018 to 2020). Regarding the research as a whole: At the time of surgery, around a third of patients were active smokers, and the median duration of disease was around eight years. A prospective multicentre cohort supplied the roughly 59 Crohn's disease patients whose TCR repertoires were analysed. The study sequenced approximately 170 mucosal samples from around 57 patients, taken at several locations on the surgical specimen and at postoperative endoscopy. Roughly half of the patients were given postoperative therapy, with under 13 receiving thiopurines and approximately 17 receiving anti-TNF agents. Every patient underwent surgery because of a complication, which was stricturing disease in around 60% and penetrating disease in around 39%. The study was conducted in parallel with a multicentre cohort that was designed to identify predictors of early endoscopic recurrence following ileocolonic resection. Endoscopic postoperative recurrence was defined by a Rutgeerts score above i0.

The CDR3 goes from the cysteine to the phenylalanine over 16 residues. The retained sequence is limited to the CDR3, 48 bases, with the frame set at the first base. Per the germline V gene, SGHDN is the CDR1 and FVKESK is the CDR2. V sheds 0 bases and J sheds 7 bases, leaving 15 bases between their ends. Study-wide findings and limitations: Patients who were active smokers at surgery had a significantly higher proportion of clonal expansions than non-smokers (roughly 27% vs 19%, p=0.02). Endoscopic recurrence was linked to a higher percentage of high-frequency clones at surgery, and recurrence occurred in every patient whose clonality exceeded 26.8% (18/57). Only a subgroup of patients, of unstated size, had their mucosal CD4 and CD8 T cells sorted and sequenced. Compared with CD4 T cells, sorted CD8 T cells contained more high-frequency clones, which suggests that the mucosal expansions were mostly CD8.

The chain couples TRBV14 to TRBJ1-4; TRBD1 is perhaps the D gene, given 5 matching bases. The receptor was isolated from an adult with Crohn's disease. Sequencing input: ileal tissue. In nucleotides, the sequence is TGTGCCAGCAGCCAAGAAGGAGGAGGGGTAGGTGAAAAACTGTTTTTT. The encoded protein is CASSQEGGGVGEKLFF.